The subject of this entry is one TCR beta chain. Its specificity is not known. The CDR3 spans 18 residues. Germline loops: CDR1 SGHDN, CDR2 FVKESK. These data come from a study of T cells expressing NK-cell markers. The study's findings and limits: HCMV specificity of the expanded NKG2C+ T cell clones was not established. Researchers report these clonotypes also headed the CD3+CD56-NKG2C+ fraction in several donors. Dominant NKG2C+ clonotype frequencies of roughly 1.0-7.0% of CD8+ T cells were measured in 5 or 6 donors.

With UMIs, 5'RACE template switching was used to make TCR beta cDNA. Reprocessing the 5' RACE reads, TCRdb reports a single entry for every CDR3 protein and omits DNA. The sample's table shows about 370,000 distinct CDR3 sequences. The receptor comes from a woman in her forties or fifties in good health. The source material was blood T cells: a sorted CD56 or NKG2C T cell subset, CD4+ or CD8+ T cells, or bulk PBMC T cells (not recorded which). The genes are TRBV14 and TRBJ2-6; the TCRdb call, TRBD1, lacks DNA for checking. This CDR3 reads CASSQSGVWGSGANVLTF. Full variable domain (missing parts from reference TRBV14 and TRBJ2-6): EAGVTQFPSHSVIEKGQTVTLRCDPISGHDNLYWYRRVMGKEIKFLLHFVKESKQDESGMPNNRFLAERTGGTYSTLKVQPAELEDSGVYFCASSQSGVWGSGANVLTFGAGSRLTVL.